The clone carrying this T cell receptor beta chain was recorded once. The sample originates from a study of radiation and T cells in renal cell carcinoma. TCRdb's table, derived via immunoSEQ multiplex PCR, lists solely in-frame clones and lacks some. Here the sample spans around 15,000 clones, 45% to 65% being singletons. V was clipped by 3 bases and J by 5 bases, with 25 bases between them. CDR3 length equals 19 residues. The V gene's germline CDR1 is LNHDA and CDR2 SQIVND (reference sequence). Documented treatment: treatment-naive control, cytoreductive nephrectomy. Here the sequenced sample was tumor tissue, taken from a patient whose treatment was nephrectomy without radiotherapy. The receptor was isolated from a man aged 35 to 55 with renal cell carcinoma. This chain links TRBV19 with TRBJ2-2; either TRBD1 or TRBD2 may fit D (7 bases each). This chain's CDR3 is CASSIRGDRRGPGTGELFF. The DNA for the CDR3 is TGTGCCAGTAGTATCAGGGGGGACCGGCGGGGGCCCGGAACCGGGGAGCTGTTTTTT.